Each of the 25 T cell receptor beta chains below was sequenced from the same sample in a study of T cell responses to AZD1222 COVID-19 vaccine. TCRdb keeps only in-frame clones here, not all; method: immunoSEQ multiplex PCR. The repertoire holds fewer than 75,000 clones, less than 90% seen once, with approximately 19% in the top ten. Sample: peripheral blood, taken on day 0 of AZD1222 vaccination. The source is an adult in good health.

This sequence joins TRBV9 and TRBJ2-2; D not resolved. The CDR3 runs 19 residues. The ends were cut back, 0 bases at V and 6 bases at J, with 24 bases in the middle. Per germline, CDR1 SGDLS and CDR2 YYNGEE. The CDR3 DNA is TGTGCCAGCAGCGTAGCTACTCCGCTTGGCACGTTGGTCGCCGGGGAGCTGTTTTTT. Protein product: CASSVATPLGTLVAGELFF.

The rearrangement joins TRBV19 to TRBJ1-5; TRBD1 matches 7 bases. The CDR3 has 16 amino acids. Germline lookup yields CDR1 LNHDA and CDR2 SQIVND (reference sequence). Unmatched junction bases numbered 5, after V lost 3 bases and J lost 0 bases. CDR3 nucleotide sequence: TGTGCCAGTAGTATTTACAGGGGATTTAGCAATCAGCCCCAGCATTTT. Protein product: CASSIYRGFSNQPQHF.

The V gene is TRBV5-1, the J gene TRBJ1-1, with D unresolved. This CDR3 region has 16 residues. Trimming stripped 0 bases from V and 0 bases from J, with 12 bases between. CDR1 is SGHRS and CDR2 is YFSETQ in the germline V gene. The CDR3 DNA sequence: TGCGCCAGCAGCTTGGAGGGAGGGATGGTGAACACTGAAGCTTTCTTT. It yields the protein CASSLEGGMVNTEAFF.

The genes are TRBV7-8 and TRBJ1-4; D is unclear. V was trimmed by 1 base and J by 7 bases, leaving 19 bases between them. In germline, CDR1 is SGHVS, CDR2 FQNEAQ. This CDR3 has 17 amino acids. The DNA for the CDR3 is TGTGCCAGCAGCTTAGTCCATGGGTCCCCGGAGGGTGAAAAACTGTTTTTT. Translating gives CASSLVHGSPEGEKLFF.

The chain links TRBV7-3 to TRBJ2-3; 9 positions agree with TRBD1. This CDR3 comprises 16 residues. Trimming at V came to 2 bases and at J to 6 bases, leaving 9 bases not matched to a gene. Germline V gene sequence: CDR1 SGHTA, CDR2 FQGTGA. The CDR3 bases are TGTGCCAGCAGCTTAGCCGGGACAGGGAGAACGGATACGCAGTATTTT. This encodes CASSLAGTGRTDTQYF.

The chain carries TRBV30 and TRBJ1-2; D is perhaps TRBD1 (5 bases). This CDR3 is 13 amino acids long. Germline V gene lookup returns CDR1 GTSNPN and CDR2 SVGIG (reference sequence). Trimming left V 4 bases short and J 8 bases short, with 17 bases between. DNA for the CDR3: TGTGCCTGGACACCGGGGGTGAGAGTAGGCTACACCTTC. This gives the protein CAWTPGVRVGYTF.

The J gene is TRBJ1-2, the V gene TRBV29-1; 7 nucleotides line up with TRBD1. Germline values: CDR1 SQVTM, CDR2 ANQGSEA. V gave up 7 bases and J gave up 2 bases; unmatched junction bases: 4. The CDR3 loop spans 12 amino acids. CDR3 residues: CSGLQGNYGYTF. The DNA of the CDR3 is TGCAGCGGATTACAGGGGAACTATGGCTACACCTTC.

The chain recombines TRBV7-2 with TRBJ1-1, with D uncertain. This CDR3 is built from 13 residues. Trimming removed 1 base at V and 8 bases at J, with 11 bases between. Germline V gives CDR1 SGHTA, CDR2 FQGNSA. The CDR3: CASSLVGTTEAFF. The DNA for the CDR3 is TGTGCCAGCAGCTTAGTGGGAACTACAGAAGCTTTCTTT.

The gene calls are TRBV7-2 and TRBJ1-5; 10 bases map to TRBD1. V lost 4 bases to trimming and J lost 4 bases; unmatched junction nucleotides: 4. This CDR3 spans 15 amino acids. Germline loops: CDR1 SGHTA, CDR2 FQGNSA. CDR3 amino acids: CASSSGQGGNQPQHF. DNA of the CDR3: TGTGCCAGCAGCTCAGGACAGGGGGGGAATCAGCCCCAGCATTTT.

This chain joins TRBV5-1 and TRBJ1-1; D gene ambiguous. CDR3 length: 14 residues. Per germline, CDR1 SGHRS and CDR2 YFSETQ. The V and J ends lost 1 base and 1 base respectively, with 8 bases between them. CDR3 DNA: TGCGCCAGCAGCTTGAATACGGGGAACACTGAAGCTTTCTTT. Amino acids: CASSLNTGNTEAFF.

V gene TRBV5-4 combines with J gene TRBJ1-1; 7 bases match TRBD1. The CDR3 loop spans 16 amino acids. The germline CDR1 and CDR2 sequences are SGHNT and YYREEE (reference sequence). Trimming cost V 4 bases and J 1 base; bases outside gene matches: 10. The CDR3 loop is CASSPGTVLRNTEAFF. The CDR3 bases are TGTGCCAGCAGCCCTGGGACAGTGTTGAGGAACACTGAAGCTTTCTTT.

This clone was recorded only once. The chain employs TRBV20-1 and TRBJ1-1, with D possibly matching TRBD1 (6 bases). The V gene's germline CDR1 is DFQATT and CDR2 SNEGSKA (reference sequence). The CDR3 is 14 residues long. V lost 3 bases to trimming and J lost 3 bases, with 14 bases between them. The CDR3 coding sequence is TGCAGTGCTAGTCGTCACAGGGAGCACACTGAAGCTTTCTTT. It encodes CSASRHREHTEAFF.

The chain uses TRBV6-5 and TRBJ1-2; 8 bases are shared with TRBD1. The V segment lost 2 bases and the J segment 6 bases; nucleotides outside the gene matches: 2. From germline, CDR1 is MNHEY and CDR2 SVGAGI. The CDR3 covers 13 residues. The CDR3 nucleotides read TGTGCCAGCAGTTACGAGACAGGGGATGGCTACACCTTC. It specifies CASSYETGDGYTF.

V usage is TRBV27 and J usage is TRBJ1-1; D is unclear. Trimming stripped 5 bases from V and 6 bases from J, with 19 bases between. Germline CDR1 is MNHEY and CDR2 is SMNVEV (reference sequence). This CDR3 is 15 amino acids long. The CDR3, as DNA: TGTGCCAGCAGTCCCCTTGTCCGGGTTGACGCTGAAGCTTTCTTT. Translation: CASSPLVRVDAEAFF.

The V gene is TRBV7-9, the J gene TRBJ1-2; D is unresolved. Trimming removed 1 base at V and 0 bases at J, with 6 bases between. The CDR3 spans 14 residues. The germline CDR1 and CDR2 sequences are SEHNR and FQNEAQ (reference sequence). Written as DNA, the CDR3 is TGTGCCAGCAGCTTAGTGGCGGCTAACTATGGCTACACCTTC. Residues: CASSLVAANYGYTF.

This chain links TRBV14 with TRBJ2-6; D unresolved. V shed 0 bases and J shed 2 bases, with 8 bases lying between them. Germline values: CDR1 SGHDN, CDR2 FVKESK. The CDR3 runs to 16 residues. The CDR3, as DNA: TGTGCCAGCAGCCAAGATGGATTTCCTGGGGCCAACGTCCTGACTTTC. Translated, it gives CASSQDGFPGANVLTF.

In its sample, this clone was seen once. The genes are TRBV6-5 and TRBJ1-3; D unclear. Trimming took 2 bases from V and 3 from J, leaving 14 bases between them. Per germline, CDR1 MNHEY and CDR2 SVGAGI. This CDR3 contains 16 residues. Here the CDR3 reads CASSYDGLRVGNTIYF. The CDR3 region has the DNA TGTGCCAGCAGTTACGATGGCTTGCGGGTTGGAAACACCATATATTTT.

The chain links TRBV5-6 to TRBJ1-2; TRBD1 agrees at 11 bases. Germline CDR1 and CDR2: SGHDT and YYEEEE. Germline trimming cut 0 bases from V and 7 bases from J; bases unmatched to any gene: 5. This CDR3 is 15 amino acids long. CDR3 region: CASSLAGQGAFGYTF. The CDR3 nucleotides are TGTGCCAGCAGCTTGGCCGGACAGGGGGCATTTGGCTACACCTTC.

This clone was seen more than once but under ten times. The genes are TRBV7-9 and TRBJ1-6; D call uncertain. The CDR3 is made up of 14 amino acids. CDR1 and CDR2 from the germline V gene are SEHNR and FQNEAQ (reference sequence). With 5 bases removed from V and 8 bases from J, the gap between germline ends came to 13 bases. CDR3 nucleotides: TGTGCCAGCAGCACGGGATTTCGAGATTCACCCCTCCACTTT. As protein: CASSTGFRDSPLHF.

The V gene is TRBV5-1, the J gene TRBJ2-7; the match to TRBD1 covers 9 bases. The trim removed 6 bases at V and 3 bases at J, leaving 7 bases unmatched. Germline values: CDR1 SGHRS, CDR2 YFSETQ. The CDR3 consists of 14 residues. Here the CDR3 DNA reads TGCGCCAGCACTCGGGACAGGGCAAACTACGAGCAGTACTTC. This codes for CASTRDRANYEQYF.

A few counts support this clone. The CDR3 here is CASSIVGRGGYEQFF. In DNA form, the CDR3 reads TGTGCCAGTAGTATAGTAGGCAGGGGTGGCTATGAGCAGTTCTTC. The chain uses TRBV19 and TRBJ2-1; TRBD1 might be the D (6 bases). Trimming took off 1 base at V and 8 bases at J, with 15 bases between the two ends. Looked up from germline, CDR1 is LNHDA and CDR2 is SQIVND (reference sequence). The CDR3 sequence is 15 residues long.

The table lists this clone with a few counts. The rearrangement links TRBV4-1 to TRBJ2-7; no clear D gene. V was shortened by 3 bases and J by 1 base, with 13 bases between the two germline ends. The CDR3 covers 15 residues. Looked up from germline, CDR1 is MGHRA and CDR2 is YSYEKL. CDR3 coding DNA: TGCGCCAGCAGCCACCCCGTCTCAGGTTCCTACGAGCAGTACTTC. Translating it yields CASSHPVSGSYEQYF.

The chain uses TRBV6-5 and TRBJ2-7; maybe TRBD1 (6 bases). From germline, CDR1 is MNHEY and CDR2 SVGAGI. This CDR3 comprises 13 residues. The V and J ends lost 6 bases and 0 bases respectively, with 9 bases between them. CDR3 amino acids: CASSGQNSYEQYF. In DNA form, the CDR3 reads TGTGCCAGCAGCGGACAGAACTCCTACGAGCAGTACTTC.

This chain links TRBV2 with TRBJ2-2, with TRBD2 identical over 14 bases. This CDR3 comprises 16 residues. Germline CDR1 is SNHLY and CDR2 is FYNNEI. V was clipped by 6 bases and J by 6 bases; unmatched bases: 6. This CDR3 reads CASRGLAGAPPGELFF. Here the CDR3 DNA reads TGTGCCAGCAGGGGACTAGCGGGGGCCCCCCCCGGGGAGCTGTTTTTT.

The CDR3 DNA follows: TGTGCCAGCAGCGTCCCCGGGACAGTCCTCTACGAGCAGTACTTC. Translating gives CASSVPGTVLYEQYF. This chain connects TRBV2 to TRBJ2-7, with 7 bases lining up with TRBD1. Germline V gene data show CDR1 as SNHLY and CDR2 as FYNNEI. V lost 6 bases, J lost 3 bases, and 11 bases stayed unmatched. CDR3 length equals 15 residues. The entire variable domain, with the rest obtained from reference TRBV2 and TRBJ2-7, is as follows: EPEVTQTPSHQVTQMGQEVILRCVPISNHLYFYWYRQILGQKVEFLVSFYNNEISEKSEIFDDQFSVERPDGSNFTLKIRSTKLEDSAMYFCASSVPGTVLYEQYFGPGTRLTVT.